Below, 12 T cell receptor beta chains from the same sample are listed, as sequenced in a study of CD8+CD57+ T cells in acquired aplastic anemia. Genomic DNA templated the TCR beta VDJ and CDR3 profiling. TCRdb passed the reads through MiXCR, listing each CDR3 protein once. This sample has 190,000 or so distinct CDR3 sequences; 48% occur once, and the top ten carry around 1.8%. Only patients with CD8+CD57+ cell expansion on flow cytometry were chosen for sequencing. Sequenced: sorted CD4+, CD8+, or CD8+CD57+ T cells (not recorded which) from PBMCs. The source is a human donor with aplastic anemia.

A single count supports this clonotype. This chain joins TRBV12-3 or TRBV12-4 and TRBJ2-1, with TRBD2 matching over 8 bases. V lost 3 bases, J lost 7 bases, and 2 bases stayed unmatched. CDR3 length: 13 amino acids. The CDR3 sequence: CASSFPGGNEQFF. The CDR3, as DNA: TGTGCCAGCAGTTTTCCGGGAGGGAATGAGCAGTTCTTC.

This clonotype has at least ten counts. The chain carries TRBV7-2 and TRBJ2-2; D uncertain. Looked up from germline, CDR1 is SGHTA and CDR2 is FQGNSA. Deletions cut 5 bases from V and 7 bases from J, with 8 bases between. The CDR3 spans 12 residues. The DNA for the CDR3 is TGTGCCAGCAGCATTCTAAGCGGGGAGCTGTTTTTT. It encodes CASSILSGELFF.

The chain recombines TRBV25-1 with TRBJ2-7; 7 bases fit TRBD1. The germline V gene has CDR1 MGHDK and CDR2 SYGVNS. The V segment lost 4 bases and the J segment 4 bases; nucleotides outside the gene matches: 4. This CDR3 is 13 amino acids long. The DNA of the CDR3 is TGTGCCAGCAGTGCGACAGGGCTATACGAGCAGTACTTC. Translated: CASSATGLYEQYF.

This clonotype was seen many times. The chain carries TRBV9 and TRBJ2-7, with 8 bases that match TRBD1. The CDR3 runs to 15 residues. V lost 4 bases to trimming and J lost 3 bases; unmatched junction nucleotides: 9. From germline, CDR1 is SGDLS and CDR2 YYNGEE. CDR3 amino acids: CASSPGTGPFYEQYF. The CDR3 bases are TGTGCCAGCAGCCCTGGGACAGGTCCCTTCTACGAGCAGTACTTC. The whole variable domain, filled in from reference TRBV9 and TRBJ2-7, reads DSGVTQTPKHLITATGQRVTLRCSPRSGDLSVYWYQQSLDQGLQFLIQYYNGEERAKGNILERFSAQQFPDLHSELNLSSLELGDSALYFCASSPGTGPFYEQYFGPGTRLTVT.

The V call is TRBV12-5, the J call TRBJ2-7; 8 bases fit TRBD2. The germline V gene has CDR1 LGHNT and CDR2 FRNRAP. The CDR3 has 14 amino acids. J lost 7 bases, V lost 0 bases, and 5 bases had no gene match. In DNA, the CDR3 is TGTGCTAGTGGTTTGGTACCGCGGGGGGAGGAGCAGTACGTC. This translates into CASGLVPRGEEQYV.

This clonotype occurred many times. The V and J genes are TRBV24-1 and TRBJ2-4, with TRBD1 matching over 7 bases. The trim removed 3 bases at V and 2 bases at J, leaving 6 bases unmatched. This CDR3 region has 16 residues. CDR1 is KGHDR and CDR2 is SFDVKD in the germline V gene. The CDR3 bases are TGTGCCACCAGTGATGGCAGGGGGTCGACCAAAAACATTCAGTACTTC. It translates to CATSDGRGSTKNIQYF.

The chain couples TRBV7-7 to TRBJ2-7, with 7 bases identical to TRBD1. The trim removed 7 bases at V and 5 bases at J, leaving 5 bases unmatched. CDR3 length: 12 residues. CDR1 SSHAT and CDR2 FNYEAQ come from the germline V gene (reference sequence). The CDR3 region is CASTQGQDEQYF. Written as DNA, the CDR3 is TGTGCCAGCACCCAAGGACAGGACGAGCAGTACTTC.

The chain couples TRBV7-8 to TRBJ2-7; TRBD1 agrees at 7 bases. Trimming at V came to 1 base and at J to 3 bases, leaving 12 bases not matched to a gene. The CDR3 has 17 amino acids. Germline V lookup: CDR1 SGHVS, CDR2 FQNEAQ. CDR3 residues: CASSLEIKGASRYEQYF. The DNA for the CDR3 is TGTGCCAGCAGCTTAGAGATAAAGGGGGCTTCCCGCTACGAGCAGTACTTC.

For this clonotype: Being one base from a much bigger clone, this may be a read error. A read error is likely, as this CDR3 ends without the conserved phenylalanine or tryptophan. The rearrangement uses TRBV3-1 and TRBJ1-1; D not certain. The germline V gene encodes CDR1 LGHDT and CDR2 YNNKEL (reference sequence). This CDR3 is built from 14 residues. The CDR3 nucleotides read TGTGCCAGCACCCAACGGCTAGCCGGCACTGAAGCTTTCCTT. Encoded protein: CASTQRLAGTEAFL.

This clonotype was seen more than once but under ten times. It is unclear where the CDR3 begins or ends on the DNA, so no DNA is shown, and the CDR3 is as TCRdb lists it. The chain couples TRBV27 to TRBJ1-1. CDR1 is MNHEY, CDR2 SMNVEV, per germline (reference sequence). From its first to its last residue, the CDR3 has 15 amino acids. The CDR3 loop reads CASSFSGPAVTEAFF.

This clonotype was counted many times. V and J are TRBV6-1 and TRBJ1-5; the D gene is possibly TRBD1 (6 bases). The V end lost 2 bases, the J end lost 0 bases, and 8 bases lay between the germline ends. CDR3 length: 15 residues. The germline V gene encodes CDR1 MNHNS and CDR2 SASEGT. DNA for the CDR3: TGTGCCAGCAGTGAAACAGGGAGTAGCAATCAGCCCCAGCATTTT. It codes for CASSETGSSNQPQHF.

This clonotype was seen once. V is TRBV5-1 and J is TRBJ2-2, with D possibly matching TRBD1 (5 bases). V lost 0 bases and J 5 bases, leaving 11 bases between the germline ends. CDR1 and CDR2 (germline): SGHRS, YFSETQ. This CDR3 region has 15 residues. The CDR3 DNA sequence: TGCGCCAGCAGCTTGGGTCAGGGAACGACCGGGGAGCTGTTTTTT. Its protein is CASSLGQGTTGELFF.